This T cell receptor (beta chain) was recorded in a study of response to subunit inactivated influenza vaccine. Study-level points and caveats: Authors suggested seasonal influenza vaccinations each recruit few new T cells.

In TCRdb, the RT-PCR reads were re-called with MiXCR into one record per CDR3 protein. The table records a few hundred thousand distinct CDR3 sequences, roughly 22% of them present only once. The CDR3 is 13 residues long. The V gene lost 6 bases and the J gene lost 3 bases, with 11 bases spanning the gap. The table lists this clonotype with many counts. Its antigen is not known. The chain carries TRBV12-3 or TRBV12-4 and TRBJ1-1; D is ambiguous. The receptor was isolated from a man between 50 and 70 years old who received an inactivated influenza vaccine. The sample consisted of PBMCs from blood, taken less than 22 months after vaccination. CDR3 bases: TGTGCCAGCAGACCCGACGGATACACTGAAGCTTTCTTT. It is translated as CASRPDGYTEAFF.